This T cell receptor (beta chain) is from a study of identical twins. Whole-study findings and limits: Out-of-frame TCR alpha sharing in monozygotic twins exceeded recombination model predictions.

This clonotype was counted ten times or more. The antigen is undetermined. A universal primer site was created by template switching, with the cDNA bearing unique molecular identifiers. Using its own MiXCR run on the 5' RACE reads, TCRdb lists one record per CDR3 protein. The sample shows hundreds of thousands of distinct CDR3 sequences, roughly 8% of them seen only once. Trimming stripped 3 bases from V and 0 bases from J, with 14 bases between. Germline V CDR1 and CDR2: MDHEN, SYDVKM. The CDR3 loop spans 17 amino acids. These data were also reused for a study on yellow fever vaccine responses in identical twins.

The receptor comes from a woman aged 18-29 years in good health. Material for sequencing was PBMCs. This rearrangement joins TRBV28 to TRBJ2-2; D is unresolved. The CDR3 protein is CASSFPARLTNTGELFF. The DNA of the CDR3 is TGTGCCAGCAGTTTCCCAGCAAGATTGACGAACACCGGGGAGCTGTTTTTT. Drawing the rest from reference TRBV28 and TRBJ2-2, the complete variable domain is DVKVTQSSRYLVKRTGEKVFLECVQDMDHENMFWYRQDPGLGLRLIYFSYDVKMKEKGDIPEGYSVSREKKERFSLILESASTNQTSMYLCASSFPARLTNTGELFFGEGSRLTVL.